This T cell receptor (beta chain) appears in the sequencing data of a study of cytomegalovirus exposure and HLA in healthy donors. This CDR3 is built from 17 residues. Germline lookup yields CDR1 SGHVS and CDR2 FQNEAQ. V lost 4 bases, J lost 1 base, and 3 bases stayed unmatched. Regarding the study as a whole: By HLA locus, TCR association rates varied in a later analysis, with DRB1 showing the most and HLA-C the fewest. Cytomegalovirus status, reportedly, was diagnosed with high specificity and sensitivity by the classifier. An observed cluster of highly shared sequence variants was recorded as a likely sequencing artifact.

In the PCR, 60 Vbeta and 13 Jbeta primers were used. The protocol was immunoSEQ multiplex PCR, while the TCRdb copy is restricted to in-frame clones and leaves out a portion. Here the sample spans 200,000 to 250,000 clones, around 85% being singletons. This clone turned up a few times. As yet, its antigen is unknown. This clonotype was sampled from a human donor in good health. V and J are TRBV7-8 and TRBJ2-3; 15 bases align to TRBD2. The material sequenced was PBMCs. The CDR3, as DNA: TGTGCCAGCAGCTCTAGGACTAGCGGGAGGGGCACAGATACGCAGTATTTT. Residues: CASSSRTSGRGTDTQYF.